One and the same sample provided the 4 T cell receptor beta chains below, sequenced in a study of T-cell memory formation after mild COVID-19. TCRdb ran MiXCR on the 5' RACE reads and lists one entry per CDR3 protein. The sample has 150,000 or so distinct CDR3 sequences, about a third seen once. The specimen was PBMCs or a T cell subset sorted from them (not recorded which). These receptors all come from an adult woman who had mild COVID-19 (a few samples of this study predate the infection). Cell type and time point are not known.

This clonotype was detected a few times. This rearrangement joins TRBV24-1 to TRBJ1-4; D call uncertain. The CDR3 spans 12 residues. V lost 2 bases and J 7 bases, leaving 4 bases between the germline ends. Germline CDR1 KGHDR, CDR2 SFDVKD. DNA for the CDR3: TGTGCCACCAGTGATTGGGGTGAAAAACTGTTTTTT. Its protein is CATSDWGEKLFF.

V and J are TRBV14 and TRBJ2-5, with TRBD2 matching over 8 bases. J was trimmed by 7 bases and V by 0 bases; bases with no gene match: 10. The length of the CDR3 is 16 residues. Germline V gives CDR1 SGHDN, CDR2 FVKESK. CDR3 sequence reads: CASSQDGGGRQRTQYF. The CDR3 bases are TGTGCCAGCAGCCAAGACGGCGGGGGGCGACAACGGACCCAGTACTTC.

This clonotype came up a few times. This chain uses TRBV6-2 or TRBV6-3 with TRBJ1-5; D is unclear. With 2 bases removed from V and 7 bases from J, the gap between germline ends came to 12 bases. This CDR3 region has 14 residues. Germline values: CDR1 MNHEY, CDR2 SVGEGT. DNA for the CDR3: TGTGCCAGCAGTTACCCCGCCAGAGGGCAGCCCCAGCATTTT. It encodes CASSYPARGQPQHF.

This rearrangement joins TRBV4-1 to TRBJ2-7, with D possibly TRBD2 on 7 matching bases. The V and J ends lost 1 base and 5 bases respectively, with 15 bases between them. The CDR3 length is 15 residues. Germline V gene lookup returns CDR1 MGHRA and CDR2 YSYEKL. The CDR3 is CASSQVRGARHEQYF. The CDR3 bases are TGCGCCAGCAGCCAAGTCCGGGGGGCCCGCCACGAGCAGTACTTC.